Shown below are 19 T cell receptor beta chains from a single sample sequenced in a study of blood T cell repertoires in COVID-19. Assay used: immunoSEQ multiplex PCR; TCRdb lists only in-frame clones, some missing. This repertoire shows 300,000 to 400,000 clones, 80% to 90% found once; its top ten account for 9.5% to 10%. The specimen sequenced was peripheral blood. The source of these receptors is a man aged 25 to 40 with COVID-19, enrolled during active disease.

This chain uses TRBV5-1 with TRBJ1-5, with 9 nucleotides matching TRBD1. Germline CDR1 and CDR2: SGHRS and YFSETQ. V trimming: 3 bases; J trimming: 6 bases; junction bases outside the gene matches: 10. The CDR3 loop spans 16 amino acids. The chain's CDR3 is CASSSLGGQGIQPQHF. The CDR3 bases are TGCGCCAGCAGCTCCTTGGGGGGACAGGGAATTCAGCCCCAGCATTTT. The variable domain in full, completed from reference TRBV5-1 and TRBJ1-5, reads KAGVTQTPRYLIKTRGQQVTLSCSPISGHRSVSWYQQTPGQGLQFLFEYFSETQRNKGNFPGRFSGRQFSNSRSEMNVSTLELGDSALYLCASSSLGGQGIQPQHFGDGTRLSIL.

J is TRBJ1-2 and V is TRBV4-2; D remains ambiguous. V lost 1 base and J 5 bases, leaving 11 bases between the germline ends. Germline V lookup: CDR1 LGHNA, CDR2 YNFKEQ. This CDR3 spans 14 amino acids. The CDR3 region is CASSQGQASYGYTF. The CDR3 nucleotides read TGTGCCAGCAGCCAAGGGCAGGCCTCTTATGGCTACACCTTC.

V and J are TRBV6-2 or TRBV6-3 and TRBJ2-1; the D gene is possibly TRBD1 (6 bases). V lost 0 bases and J 8 bases, leaving 17 bases between the germline ends. The CDR3 runs 16 residues. The germline V gene has CDR1 MNHEY and CDR2 SVGEGT. CDR3 bases: TGTGCCAGCAGTTACTCGAGTTGGGGGCGAATCCATGAGCAGTTCTTC. Translation gives CASSYSSWGRIHEQFF.

The chain combines TRBV5-4 with TRBJ2-7; TRBD2 is a possible D gene (5 bases). The CDR3 length is 14 residues. The ends were cut back, 4 bases at V and 5 bases at J, with 16 bases in the middle. Germline V lookup: CDR1 SGHNT, CDR2 YYREEE (reference sequence). DNA for the CDR3: TGTGCCAGCAGCCCTACTAGTAACGACCACGAGCAGTACTTC. It encodes CASSPTSNDHEQYF.

This chain uses TRBV27 with TRBJ2-3; weak D call: TRBD2 (6 bases). Trimming shortened V by 4 bases and J by 3 bases, and 11 bases separated the two germline ends. Germline V CDR1 and CDR2: MNHEY, SMNVEV (reference sequence). The CDR3 loop spans 14 amino acids. CDR3 nucleotide sequence: TGTGCCAGCAGTTCGCGACTAGGGACAGATACGCAGTATTTT. This translates into CASSSRLGTDTQYF.

The CDR3 DNA sequence: TGTGCCACCAGGGACAGCTTGAACACTGAAGCTTTCTTT. Its protein product is CATRDSLNTEAFF. This chain uses TRBV24-1 with TRBJ1-1; maybe TRBD1 (6 bases). The CDR3 sequence is 13 residues long. Trimming removed 7 bases at V and 0 bases at J, with 8 bases between. In germline, CDR1 is KGHDR, CDR2 SFDVKD.

The chain uses TRBV7-9 and TRBJ1-2, with TRBD1 matching 7 bases. CDR3 size: 15 residues. CDR1 is SEHNR and CDR2 is FQNEAQ in the germline V gene (reference sequence). Unmatched junction bases numbered 12, after V lost 5 bases and J lost 6 bases. Here the CDR3 DNA reads TGTGCCAGCAGCCTGGGACAGAATCTTTTGGATGGCTACACCTTC. Protein sequence: CASSLGQNLLDGYTF.

The rearrangement links TRBV19 to TRBJ1-1; maybe TRBD1 (6 bases). Per germline, CDR1 LNHDA and CDR2 SQIVND (reference sequence). The V end was cut by 7 bases, the J end by 3 bases, with 15 bases between. The CDR3 loop spans 14 amino acids. The DNA of the CDR3 is TGTGCCAGTACACTACAGGGAGGGGACACTGAAGCTTTCTTT. Its translation is CASTLQGGDTEAFF.

On this clone: This sample includes further DNA sequences coding for the same CDR3. This chain joins TRBV7-2 and TRBJ1-2, with 8 bases aligning to TRBD1. V dropped 5 bases and J dropped 3; count of bases not matched to a gene: 5. Germline V CDR1 and CDR2: SGHTA, FQGNSA. The CDR3 spans 14 residues. Here the CDR3 DNA reads TGTGCCAGCAGCCCAAGGACAGGGTACTATGGCTACACCTTC. Protein sequence: CASSPRTGYYGYTF. Filled out from reference TRBV7-2 and TRBJ1-2, the complete variable domain reads GAGVSQSPSNKVTEKGKDVELRCDPISGHTALYWYRQSLGQGLEFLIYFQGNSAPDKSGLPSDRFSAERTGGSVSTLTIQRTQQEDSAVYLCASSPRTGYYGYTFGSGTRLTVV.

As for this clone: Other DNA sequences in this sample translate to the same CDR3. The chain has TRBV19 and TRBJ1-1, with 7 bases that match TRBD1. Germline V CDR1 and CDR2: LNHDA, SQIVND (reference sequence). This CDR3 has 13 amino acids. Unmatched junction bases numbered 0, after V lost 4 bases and J lost 1 base. CDR3 in amino acids: CASSRQGNTEAFF. CDR3 in DNA: TGTGCCAGTAGTAGACAGGGGAACACTGAAGCTTTCTTT.

The chain carries TRBV5-1 and TRBJ2-7, with 7 bases fitting TRBD1. The CDR3 consists of 14 residues. V dropped 5 bases and J dropped 2; count of bases not matched to a gene: 7. CDR1 is SGHRS and CDR2 is YFSETQ in the germline V gene. DNA of the CDR3: TGCGCCAGCAGATCCGGGACAGCTACCTACGAGCAGTACTTC. This gives the protein CASRSGTATYEQYF.

V and J are TRBV7-9 and TRBJ1-1; TRBD1 matches 8 bases. Trimming took 1 base from V and 4 from J; bases not matched to a gene: 5. This CDR3 comprises 15 residues. Germline V lookup: CDR1 SEHNR, CDR2 FQNEAQ (reference sequence). CDR3 in amino acids: CASSLGQGARTEAFF. CDR3 DNA sequence: TGTGCCAGCAGCTTAGGGCAGGGGGCGCGCACTGAAGCTTTCTTT.

Only one count was recorded for this clone. The chain carries TRBV12-3 or TRBV12-4 and TRBJ2-5; possibly TRBD1 for D (6 bases). V dropped 2 bases and J dropped 5 bases, with 9 bases sitting between them. The CDR3 is made up of 13 amino acids. CDR3 sequence (DNA): TGTGCCAGCAGTTTAAAGGGGGTGGAGACCCAGTACTTC. This sequence encodes CASSLKGVETQYF.

This clone was counted once. The rearrangement uses TRBV5-6 and TRBJ2-7; TRBD1 matches 7 bases. This CDR3 spans 14 amino acids. Germline loops: CDR1 SGHDT, CDR2 YYEEEE. V lost 0 bases to trimming and J lost 3 bases; unmatched junction nucleotides: 3. CDR3 loop: CASSLVRGNYEQYF. CDR3 nucleotide sequence: TGTGCCAGCAGCTTGGTCAGGGGGAACTACGAGCAGTACTTC.

V gene TRBV7-8 combines with J gene TRBJ2-5; 10 nucleotides align to TRBD1. The junction had 3 bases not matched to a gene; V was cut back by 1 base and J by 4 bases. The V gene's germline CDR1 is SGHVS and CDR2 FQNEAQ. The CDR3 runs to 15 residues. DNA of the CDR3: TGTGCCAGCAGCTTAGGACAGGGGGCGGGAGAGACCCAGTACTTC. Translation gives CASSLGQGAGETQYF.

This clone has only a few counts. J is TRBJ1-6 and V is TRBV6-4; 9 positions match TRBD1. From germline, CDR1 is MRHNA and CDR2 SNTAGT. V lost 10 bases to trimming and J lost 10 bases; unmatched junction nucleotides: 11. The CDR3 totals 14 residues. The CDR3 sequence: CAIQDRGGESPLHF. The CDR3, as DNA: TGTGCCATCCAGGACAGGGGTGGGGAATCACCCCTCCACTTT.

This chain connects TRBV5-5 to TRBJ2-1; 9 bases match TRBD1. Trimming cost V 5 bases and J 4 bases; bases outside gene matches: 10. The CDR3 has 16 amino acids. Germline V gene sequence: CDR1 SGHKS, CDR2 YYEKEE (reference sequence). In DNA form, the CDR3 reads TGTGCCAGCAGTCGCCCGGGACAGGGCTTTTACAATGAGCAGTTCTTC. This translates into CASSRPGQGFYNEQFF.

The chain is built from TRBV29-1 and TRBJ1-4, with D hard to call. This CDR3 comprises 14 residues. Germline CDR1 and CDR2: SQVTM and ANQGSEA. The V end was cut by 4 bases, the J end by 7 bases, with 16 bases between. The CDR3 nucleotides read TGCAGCGTTGCCCAGCGTACGGGTGGTGAAAAACTGTTTTTT. Protein product: CSVAQRTGGEKLFF. The full variable domain, completed using reference TRBV29-1 and TRBJ1-4, is SAVISQKPSRDICQRGTSLTIQCQVDSQVTMMFWYRQQPGQSLTLIATANQGSEATYESGFVIDKFPISRPNLTFSTLTVSNMSPEDSSIYLCSVAQRTGGEKLFFGSGTQLSVL.

J is TRBJ2-7 and V is TRBV6-5; TRBD1 aligns across 8 bases. Germline values: CDR1 MNHEY, CDR2 SVGAGI. J gave up 4 bases and V 7 bases, and 12 bases lay outside the gene matches. The CDR3 covers 15 residues. The CDR3 sequence: CASTPGQGIRYEQYF. Written as DNA, the CDR3 is TGTGCCAGCACCCCAGGACAGGGAATTAGATACGAGCAGTACTTC.